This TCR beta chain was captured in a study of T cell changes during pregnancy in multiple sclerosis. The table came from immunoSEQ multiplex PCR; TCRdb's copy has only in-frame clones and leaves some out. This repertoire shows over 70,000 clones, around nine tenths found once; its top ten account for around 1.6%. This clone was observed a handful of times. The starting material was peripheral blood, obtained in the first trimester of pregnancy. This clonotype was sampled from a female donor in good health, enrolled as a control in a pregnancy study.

DNA for the CDR3: TGTGCCACCTCCCGGTCCTACAATGAGCAGTTCTTC. Translated: CATSRSYNEQFF. The rearrangement uses TRBV18 and TRBJ2-1, with unresolved D. Per germline, CDR1 KGHSH and CDR2 LQKENI. This CDR3 has 12 residues. Trimming cost V 10 bases and J 1 base, with 8 bases left between them.